This T cell receptor beta chain was identified in a study of early T cells in non-severe SARS-CoV-2 infection (dated by TCRdb to the early 2020s). In the study overall: Because TCR sequencing was done on bulk RNA from unsorted whole blood, the alpha and beta chains could not be paired.

Overall results and qualifications from the work: Matching against VDJdb was skewed toward anti-spike CD8 responses, likely underestimated virus-specific expansions, and missed private and CD4 specificities.

From cysteine to phenylalanine, the CDR3 is 14 amino acids long. The DNA shown is the 42-base CDR3, in frame from base 1. The germline V gene (reference sequence) sets CDR1 to MNHEY and CDR2 to SMNVEV. V is shortened by 6 bases, J by 5 bases, and the region joining them spans 17 bases. The study was a case-control design nested within a healthcare worker cohort in London, UK, with weekly nasopharyngeal swab PCR tests and blood sampling. Between 23 and 31 March 2020, the week of the UK lockdown, healthcare workers were enrolled and then followed up weekly for as long as 16 weeks. Library creation used 5' RACE. The listed sequencing device is NextSeq 500. To correct for sequencing error and PCR bias, the TCR library protocol tagged individual cDNA molecules with unique molecular identifiers. Both TCR alpha and beta chains were sequenced, and tight co-correlation was observed between alpha and beta sequence abundances in each sample. Per the authors' processing: Decombinator V4 was used to perform V gene, J gene and CDR3 annotation of TCR sequences. TCRs were defined as expanded if a significant change between any two time points was detected under a Poisson model with p below 0.0001. TCR abundances were normalised to the total number of TCRs sequenced per sample and expressed as counts per million. MAIT TCRs were defined by TRAV1-2 paired with TRAJ12, TRAJ20 or TRAJ33, and iNKT TCRs by TRAV10 paired with TRAJ18. VDJdb, accessed 1 November 2021, was searched for CMV, EBV and SARS-CoV-2 annotated TCRs, excluding TCRs annotated for multiple antigens. The raw public reads went through TCRdb reprocessing: fastp at Q25, MiXCR clone calling, in-frame beta chains kept. Rows are unified per CDR3 protein, each entry keeping the most common DNA and genes. What appears here as the V and J calls and clone size reflects TCRdb's work, not the paper's. For this sample the table gives tens of thousands of distinct CDR3 sequences, of which 6.5% to 7.5% were detected only once. The ten largest account for 5.8% of the sample.

On this clonotype itself: Its antigen target is currently unknown. Base qualities are not recorded, but no much larger clone differs from it by a single base.

The V and J genes are TRBV27 and TRBJ2-7; a tentative D match to TRBD1 spans 6 bases. The source material was whole blood, sampled at baseline. This sequence was found in an adult who was a healthcare worker with PCR-confirmed SARS-CoV-2 infection or an uninfected control (not recorded which). CDR3 sequence: CASSPTGGVHEQYF. The DNA is TGTGCCAGCAGCCCGACAGGCGGAGTACACGAGCAGTACTTC.